This passage covers 5 T cell receptor beta chains from one sample sequenced in a study of T-cell memory formation after mild COVID-19. TCRdb called the 5' RACE reads again in MiXCR, with one record for every CDR3 protein. The data contain almost 45,000 distinct CDR3 sequences, around 6.6% of them singletons. Material for sequencing was PBMCs or a T cell subset sorted from them (not recorded which). The receptors come from an adult who had mild COVID-19 (a few samples of this study predate the infection). Cell type and time point are not known.

The chain recombines TRBV24-1 with TRBJ2-7; no definite D call. CDR1 KGHDR and CDR2 SFDVKD come from the germline V gene. This CDR3 has 14 amino acids. The germline V and J ends were trimmed by 4 bases and 0 bases, with 9 bases remaining between them. The CDR3 loop is CATSETGSSYEQYF. DNA for the CDR3: TGTGCCACCAGTGAAACCGGGTCCTCCTACGAGCAGTACTTC.

The J gene is TRBJ1-2, the V gene TRBV9; a weak D match, TRBD1 (5 bases). V was pared by 3 bases and J by 4 bases, with 16 bases between. CDR3 length equals 15 residues. The germline V gene has CDR1 SGDLS and CDR2 YYNGEE. The CDR3 bases are TGTGCCAGCAGCGCCCCAGGGAAAAGAAGCTATGGCTACACCTTC. Its protein is CASSAPGKRSYGYTF. Complete variable domain (other parts from reference TRBV9 and TRBJ1-2): DSGVTQTPKHLITATGQRVTLRCSPRSGDLSVYWYQQSLDQGLQFLIQYYNGEERAKGNILERFSAQQFPDLHSELNLSSLELGDSALYFCASSAPGKRSYGYTFGSGTRLTVV.

This clonotype appeared a few times. V usage is TRBV2 and J usage is TRBJ2-1; 9 nucleotides line up with TRBD2. The length of the CDR3 is 15 residues. The V and J ends lost 6 bases and 6 bases, in that order; junction bases with no gene match: 9. The germline V gene encodes CDR1 SNHLY and CDR2 FYNNEI. The DNA for the CDR3 is TGTGCCAGCAGCCCCCGTGCGGGGGGGCCCAATGAGCAGTTCTTC. Its protein product is CASSPRAGGPNEQFF.

A few counts support this clonotype. V and J are TRBV9 and TRBJ2-7; 7 bases line up with TRBD1. The germline V gene has CDR1 SGDLS and CDR2 YYNGEE. Germline trimming cut 1 base from V and 4 bases from J; bases unmatched to any gene: 8. The CDR3 covers 15 residues. The DNA of the CDR3 is TGTGCCAGCAGCGTAACACACGACAGGGCTTACGAGCAGTACTTC. Protein sequence: CASSVTHDRAYEQYF.

The genes are TRBV7-6 and TRBJ2-6; D call uncertain. Per germline, CDR1 SGHVS and CDR2 FNYEAQ. The CDR3 is 16 residues long. Between the trimmed V and J ends, which lost 5 bases and 0 bases, there was a span of 11 bases. The CDR3 DNA follows: TGTGCCAGCAGCCCCGTTTTCAGCTCTGGGGCCAACGTCCTGACTTTC. It specifies CASSPVFSSGANVLTF.